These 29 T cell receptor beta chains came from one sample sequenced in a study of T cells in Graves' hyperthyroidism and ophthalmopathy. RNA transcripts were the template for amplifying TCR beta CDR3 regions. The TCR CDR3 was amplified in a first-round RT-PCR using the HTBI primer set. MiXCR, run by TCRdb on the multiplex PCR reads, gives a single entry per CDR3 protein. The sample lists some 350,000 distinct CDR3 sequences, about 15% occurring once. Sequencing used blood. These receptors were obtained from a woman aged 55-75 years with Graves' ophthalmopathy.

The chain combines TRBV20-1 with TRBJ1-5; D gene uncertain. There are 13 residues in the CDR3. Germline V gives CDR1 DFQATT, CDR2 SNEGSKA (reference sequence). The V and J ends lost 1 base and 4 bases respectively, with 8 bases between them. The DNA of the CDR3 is TGCAGTGCTAGAGCAACGGGGAATCAGCCCCAGCATTTT. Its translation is CSARATGNQPQHF.

The CDR3, as DNA: TGTGCCAGCAGTGTGGGGACAGGCGTCCTTGACCCCTATGGCTACACCTTC. Its protein product is CASSVGTGVLDPYGYTF. This chain joins TRBV6-2 or TRBV6-3 and TRBJ1-2, with TRBD1 matching over 8 bases. The CDR3 spans 17 residues. After removal of 5 bases from V and 4 bases from J, the junction contained 15 bases not matched to a gene. Germline CDR1 reads MNHEY; CDR2 reads SVGEGT.

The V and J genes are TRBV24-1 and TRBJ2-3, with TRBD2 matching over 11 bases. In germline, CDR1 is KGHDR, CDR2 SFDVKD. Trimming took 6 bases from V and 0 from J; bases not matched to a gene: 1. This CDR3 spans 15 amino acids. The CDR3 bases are TGTGCCACCAGTAGGACTAGCGGGAGCACAGATACGCAGTATTTT. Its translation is CATSRTSGSTDTQYF.

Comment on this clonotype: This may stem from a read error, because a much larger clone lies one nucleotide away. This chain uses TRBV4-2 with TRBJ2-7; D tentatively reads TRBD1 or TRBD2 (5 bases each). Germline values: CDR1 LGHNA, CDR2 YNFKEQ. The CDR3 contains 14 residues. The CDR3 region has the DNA TGTGCCAGCAGCCAAGATTCGGGACCCTACGAGCAGCACTTC. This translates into CASSQDSGPYEQHF.

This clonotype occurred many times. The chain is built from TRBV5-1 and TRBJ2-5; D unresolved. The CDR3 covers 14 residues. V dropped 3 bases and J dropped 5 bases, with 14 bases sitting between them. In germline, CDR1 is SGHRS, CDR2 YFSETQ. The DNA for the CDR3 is TGCGCCAGCAGCTCCTCCTTGCTCGGGGAGACCCAGTACTTC. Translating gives CASSSSLLGETQYF.

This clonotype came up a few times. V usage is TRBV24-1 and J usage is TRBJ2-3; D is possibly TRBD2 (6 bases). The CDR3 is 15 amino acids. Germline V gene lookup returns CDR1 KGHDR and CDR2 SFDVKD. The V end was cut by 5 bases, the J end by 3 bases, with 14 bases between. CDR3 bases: TGTGCCACCAGTGCCGCGACTAGTAGGACAGATACGCAGTATTTT. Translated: CATSAATSRTDTQYF.

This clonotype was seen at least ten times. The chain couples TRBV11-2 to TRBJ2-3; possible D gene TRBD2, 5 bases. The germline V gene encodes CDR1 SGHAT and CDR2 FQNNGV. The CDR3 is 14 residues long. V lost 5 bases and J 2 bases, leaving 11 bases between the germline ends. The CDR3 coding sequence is TGTGCCAGCAGCATAACTAGGCCCACAGATACGCAGTATTTT. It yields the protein CASSITRPTDTQYF.

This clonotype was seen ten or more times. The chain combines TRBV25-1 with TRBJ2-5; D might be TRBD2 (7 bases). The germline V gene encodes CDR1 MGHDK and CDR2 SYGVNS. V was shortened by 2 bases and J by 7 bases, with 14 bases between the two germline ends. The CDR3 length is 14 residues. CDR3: CASSERKGGWTQYF. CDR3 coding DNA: TGTGCCAGCAGTGAAAGGAAGGGGGGGTGGACCCAGTACTTC.

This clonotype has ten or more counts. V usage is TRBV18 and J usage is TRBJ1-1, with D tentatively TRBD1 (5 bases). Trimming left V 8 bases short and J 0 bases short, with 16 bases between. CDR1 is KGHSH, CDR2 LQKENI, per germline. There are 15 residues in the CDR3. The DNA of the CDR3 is TGTGCCAGCCGAAGATCCGGGGCGTTGAACACTGAAGCTTTCTTT. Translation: CASRRSGALNTEAFF. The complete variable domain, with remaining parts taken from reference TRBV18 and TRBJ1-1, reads NAGVMQNPRHLVRRRGQEARLRCSPMKGHSHVYWYRQLPEEGLKFMVYLQKENIIDESGMPKERFSAEFPKEGPSILRIQQVVRGDSAAYFCASRRSGALNTEAFFGQGTRLTVV.

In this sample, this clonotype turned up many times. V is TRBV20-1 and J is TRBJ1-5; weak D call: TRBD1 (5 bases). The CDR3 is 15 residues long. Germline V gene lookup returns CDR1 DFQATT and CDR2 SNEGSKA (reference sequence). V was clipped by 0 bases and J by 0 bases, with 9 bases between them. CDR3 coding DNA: TGCAGTGCTAGAGACCCAGGGAATAGCAATCAGCCCCAGCATTTT. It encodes CSARDPGNSNQPQHF.

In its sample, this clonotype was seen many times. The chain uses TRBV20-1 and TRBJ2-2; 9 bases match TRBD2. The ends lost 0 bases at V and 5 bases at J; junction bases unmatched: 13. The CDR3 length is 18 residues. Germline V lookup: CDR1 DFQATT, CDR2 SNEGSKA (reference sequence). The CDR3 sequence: CSARDHLQTSGRTGELFF. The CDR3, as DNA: TGCAGTGCTAGAGATCACCTCCAGACTAGCGGAAGGACCGGGGAGCTGTTTTTT.

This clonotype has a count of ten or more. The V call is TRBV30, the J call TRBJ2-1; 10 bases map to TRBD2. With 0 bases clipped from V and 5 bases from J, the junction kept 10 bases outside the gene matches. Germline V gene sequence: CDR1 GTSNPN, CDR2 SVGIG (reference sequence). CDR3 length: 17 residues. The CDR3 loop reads CAWSVPPWLAGDNEQFF. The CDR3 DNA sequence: TGTGCCTGGAGTGTCCCACCGTGGCTAGCGGGGGACAATGAGCAGTTCTTC.

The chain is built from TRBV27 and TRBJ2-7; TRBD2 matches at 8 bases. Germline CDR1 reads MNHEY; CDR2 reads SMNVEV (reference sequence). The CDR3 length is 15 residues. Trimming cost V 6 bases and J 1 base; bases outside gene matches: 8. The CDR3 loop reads CASRRAGEGSYEQYF. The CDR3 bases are TGTGCCAGCAGACGAGCGGGAGAGGGGTCCTACGAGCAGTACTTC.

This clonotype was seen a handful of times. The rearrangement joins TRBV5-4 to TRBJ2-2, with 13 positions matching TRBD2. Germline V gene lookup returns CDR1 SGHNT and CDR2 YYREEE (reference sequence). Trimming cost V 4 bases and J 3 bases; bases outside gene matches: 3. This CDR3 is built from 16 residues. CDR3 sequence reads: CASSRGLAGYTGELFF. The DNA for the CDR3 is TGTGCCAGCAGCAGGGGACTAGCGGGATACACCGGGGAGCTGTTTTTT.

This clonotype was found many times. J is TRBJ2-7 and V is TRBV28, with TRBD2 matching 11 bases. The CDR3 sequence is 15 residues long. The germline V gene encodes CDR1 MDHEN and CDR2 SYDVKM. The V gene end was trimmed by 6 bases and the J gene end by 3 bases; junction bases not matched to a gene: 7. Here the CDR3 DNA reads TGTGCCAGCAGGCTACTAGCGGGAGATGGCTACGAGCAGTACTTC. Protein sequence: CASRLLAGDGYEQYF. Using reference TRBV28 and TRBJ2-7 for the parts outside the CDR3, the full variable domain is DVKVTQSSRYLVKRTGEKVFLECVQDMDHENMFWYRQDPGLGLRLIYFSYDVKMKEKGDIPEGYSVSREKKERFSLILESASTNQTSMYLCASRLLAGDGYEQYFGPGTRLTVT.

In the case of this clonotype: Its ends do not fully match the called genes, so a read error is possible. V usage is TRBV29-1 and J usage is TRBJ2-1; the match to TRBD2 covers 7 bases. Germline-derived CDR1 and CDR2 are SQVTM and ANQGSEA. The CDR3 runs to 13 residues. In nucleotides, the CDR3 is TGCAGCGTTCCCGGGACTACCCTCAATGAGCAGCTCTTC. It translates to CSVPGTTLNEQLF.

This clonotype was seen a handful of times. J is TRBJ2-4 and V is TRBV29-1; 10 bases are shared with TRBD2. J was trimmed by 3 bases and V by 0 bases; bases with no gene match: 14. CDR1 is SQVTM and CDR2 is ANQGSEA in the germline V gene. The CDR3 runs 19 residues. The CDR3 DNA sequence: TGCAGCGTTGAAGAGGGGCGGGCTAGCGGGAGATCTGTCAAAAACATTCAGTACTTC. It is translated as CSVEEGRASGRSVKNIQYF.

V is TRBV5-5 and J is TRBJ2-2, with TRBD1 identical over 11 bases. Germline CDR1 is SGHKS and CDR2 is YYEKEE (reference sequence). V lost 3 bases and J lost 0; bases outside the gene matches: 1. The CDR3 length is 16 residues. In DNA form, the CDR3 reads TGTGCCAGCAGCTGGGGACAGGGGGCGAACACCGGGGAGCTGTTTTTT. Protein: CASSWGQGANTGELFF.

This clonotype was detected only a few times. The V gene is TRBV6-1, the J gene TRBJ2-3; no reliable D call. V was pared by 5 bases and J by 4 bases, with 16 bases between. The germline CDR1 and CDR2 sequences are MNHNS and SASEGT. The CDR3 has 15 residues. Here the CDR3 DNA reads TGTGCCAGCAGTTATGGAAAGGGTCTGCCAGATACGCAGTATTTT. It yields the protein CASSYGKGLPDTQYF.

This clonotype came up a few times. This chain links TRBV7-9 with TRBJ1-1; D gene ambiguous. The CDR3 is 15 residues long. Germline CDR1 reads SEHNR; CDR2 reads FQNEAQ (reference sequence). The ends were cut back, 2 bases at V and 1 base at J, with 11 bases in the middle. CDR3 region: CASSLKASGNTEAFF. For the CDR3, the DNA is TGTGCCAGCAGCTTAAAGGCATCAGGGAACACTGAAGCTTTCTTT. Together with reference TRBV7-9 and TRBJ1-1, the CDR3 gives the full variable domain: DTGVSQNPRHKITKRGQNVTFRCDPISEHNRLYWYRQTLGQGPEFLTYFQNEAQLEKSRLLSDRFSAERPKGSFSTLEIQRTEQGDSAMYLCASSLKASGNTEAFFGQGTRLTVV.

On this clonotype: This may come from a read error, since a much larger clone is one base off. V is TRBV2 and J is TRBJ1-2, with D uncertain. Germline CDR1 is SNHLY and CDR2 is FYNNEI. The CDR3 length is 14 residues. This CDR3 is CASSRLRANYGYAF. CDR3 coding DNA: TGTGCCAGCAGTCGACTGAGAGCTAACTATGGCTACGCCTTC. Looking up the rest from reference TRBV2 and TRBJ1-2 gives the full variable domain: EPEVTQTPSHQVTQMGQEVILRCVPISNHLYFYWYRQILGQKVEFLVSFYNNEISEKSEIFDDQFSVERPDGSNFTLKIRSTKLEDSAMYFCASSRLRANYGYAFGSGTRLTVV.

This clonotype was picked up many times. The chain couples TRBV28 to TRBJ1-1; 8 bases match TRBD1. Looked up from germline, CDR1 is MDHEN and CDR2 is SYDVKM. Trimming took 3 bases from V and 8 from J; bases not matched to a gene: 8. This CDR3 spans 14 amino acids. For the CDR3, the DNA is TGTGCCAGCAGTTTTCAGGGGGCCCTCGAGGAAGCTTTCTTT. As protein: CASSFQGALEEAFF. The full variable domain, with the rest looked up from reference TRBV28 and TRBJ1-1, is DVKVTQSSRYLVKRTGEKVFLECVQDMDHENMFWYRQDPGLGLRLIYFSYDVKMKEKGDIPEGYSVSREKKERFSLILESASTNQTSMYLCASSFQGALEEAFFGQGTRLTVV.

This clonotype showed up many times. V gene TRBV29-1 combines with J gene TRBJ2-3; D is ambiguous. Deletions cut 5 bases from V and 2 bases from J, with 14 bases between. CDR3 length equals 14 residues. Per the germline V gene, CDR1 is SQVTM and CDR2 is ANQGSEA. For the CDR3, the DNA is TGCAGCGTTTCTCCAACAGAGGTCACAGATACGCAGTATTTT. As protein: CSVSPTEVTDTQYF.

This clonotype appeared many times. Here the CDR3 DNA reads TGTGCCAGCAGAAGAGGGCTAGCGGGACTGACCCTTTACAATGAGCAGTTCTTC. This encodes CASRRGLAGLTLYNEQFF. The chain uses TRBV6-2 or TRBV6-3 and TRBJ2-1; 9 bases fit TRBD2. The CDR3 loop spans 18 amino acids. Losses at the gene ends were 6 bases for V and 4 bases for J; bases not matched to a gene: 16. Germline V gene data show CDR1 as MNHEY and CDR2 as SVGEGT.

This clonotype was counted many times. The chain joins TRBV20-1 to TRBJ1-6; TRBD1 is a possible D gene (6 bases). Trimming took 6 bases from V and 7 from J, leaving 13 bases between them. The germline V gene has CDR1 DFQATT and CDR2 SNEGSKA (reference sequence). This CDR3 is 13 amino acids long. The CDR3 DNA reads TGCAGTGCGTCCCGGGACAAAAATTCACCCCTCCACTTT. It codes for CSASRDKNSPLHF.

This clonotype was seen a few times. The CDR3 DNA sequence: TGTGCCAGCAGCCAAGAAGGAGGTTACTACAATGAGCAGTTCTTC. Its translation is CASSQEGGYYNEQFF. V usage is TRBV3-1 and J usage is TRBJ2-1; a weak D match, TRBD2 (5 bases). The CDR3 extends over 15 amino acids. V shed 0 bases and J shed 3 bases, with 9 bases lying between them. Germline CDR1 reads LGHDT; CDR2 reads YNNKEL (reference sequence).

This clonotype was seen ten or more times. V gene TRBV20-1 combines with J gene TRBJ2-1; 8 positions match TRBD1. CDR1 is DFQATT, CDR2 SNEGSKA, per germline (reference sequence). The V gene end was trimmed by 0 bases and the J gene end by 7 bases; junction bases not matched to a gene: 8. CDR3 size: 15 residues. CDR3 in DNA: TGCAGTGCTAGAGATCCCCGGACAGGGAGGAATGAGCAGTTCTTC. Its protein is CSARDPRTGRNEQFF.

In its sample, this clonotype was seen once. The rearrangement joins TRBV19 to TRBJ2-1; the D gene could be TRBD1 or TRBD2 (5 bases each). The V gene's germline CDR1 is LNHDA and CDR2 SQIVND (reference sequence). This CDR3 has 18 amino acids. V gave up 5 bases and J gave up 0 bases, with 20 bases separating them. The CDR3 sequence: CASSPPLQDWFSYNEQFF. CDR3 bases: TGTGCCAGTAGTCCCCCCCTACAGGACTGGTTCTCCTACAATGAGCAGTTCTTC.

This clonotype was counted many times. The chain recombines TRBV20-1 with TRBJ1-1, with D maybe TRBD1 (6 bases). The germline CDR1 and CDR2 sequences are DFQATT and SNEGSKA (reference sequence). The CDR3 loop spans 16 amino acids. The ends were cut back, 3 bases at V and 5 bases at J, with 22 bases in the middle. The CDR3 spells CSARPLTSGANTEAFF. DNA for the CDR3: TGCAGTGCTAGGCCCTTGACGTCGGGGGCGAATACTGAAGCTTTCTTT.